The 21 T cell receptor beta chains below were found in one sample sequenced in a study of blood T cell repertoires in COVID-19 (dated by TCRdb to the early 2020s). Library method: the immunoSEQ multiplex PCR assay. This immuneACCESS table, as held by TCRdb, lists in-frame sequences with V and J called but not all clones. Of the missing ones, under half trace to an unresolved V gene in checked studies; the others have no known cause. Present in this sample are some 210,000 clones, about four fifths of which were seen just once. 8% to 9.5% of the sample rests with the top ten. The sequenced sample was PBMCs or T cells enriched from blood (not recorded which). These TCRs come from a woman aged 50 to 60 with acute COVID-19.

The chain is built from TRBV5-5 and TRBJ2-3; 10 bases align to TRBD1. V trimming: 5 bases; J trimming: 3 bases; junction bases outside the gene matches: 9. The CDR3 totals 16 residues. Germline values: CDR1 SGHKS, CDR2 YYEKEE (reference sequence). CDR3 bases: TGTGCCAGCAGTTTACTGGGGACAGGGGCAACAGATACGCAGTATTTT. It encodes CASSLLGTGATDTQYF.

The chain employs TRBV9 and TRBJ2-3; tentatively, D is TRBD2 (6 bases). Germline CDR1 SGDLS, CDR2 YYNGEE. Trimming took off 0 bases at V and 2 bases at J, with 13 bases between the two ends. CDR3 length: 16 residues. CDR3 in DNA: TGTGCCAGCAGCGTAGCCGGGACTTTACTCACAGATACGCAGTATTTT. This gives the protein CASSVAGTLLTDTQYF. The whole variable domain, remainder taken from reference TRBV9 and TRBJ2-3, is DSGVTQTPKHLITATGQRVTLRCSPRSGDLSVYWYQQSLDQGLQFLIQYYNGEERAKGNILERFSAQQFPDLHSELNLSSLELGDSALYFCASSVAGTLLTDTQYFGPGTRLTVL.

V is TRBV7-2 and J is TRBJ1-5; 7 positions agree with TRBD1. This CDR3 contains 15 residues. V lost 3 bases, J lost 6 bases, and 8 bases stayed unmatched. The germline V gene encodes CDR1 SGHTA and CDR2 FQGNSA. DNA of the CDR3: TGTGCCAGCAGCTTGGGAGACAGGGCGGCTCAGCCCCAGCATTTT. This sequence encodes CASSLGDRAAQPQHF.

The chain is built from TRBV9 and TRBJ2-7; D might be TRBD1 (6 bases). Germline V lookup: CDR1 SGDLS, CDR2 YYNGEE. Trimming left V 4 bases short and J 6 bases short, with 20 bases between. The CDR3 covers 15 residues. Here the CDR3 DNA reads TGTGCCAGCAGCCACACATCAGGGGTATTTGGCGAGCAGTACTTC. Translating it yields CASSHTSGVFGEQYF.

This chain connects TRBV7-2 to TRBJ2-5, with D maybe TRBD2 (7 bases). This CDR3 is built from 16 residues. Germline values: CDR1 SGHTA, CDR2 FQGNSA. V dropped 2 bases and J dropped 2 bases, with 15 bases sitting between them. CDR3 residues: CASSLYRGAGQETQYF. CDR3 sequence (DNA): TGTGCCAGCAGCTTATACCGGGGGGCGGGACAAGAGACCCAGTACTTC.

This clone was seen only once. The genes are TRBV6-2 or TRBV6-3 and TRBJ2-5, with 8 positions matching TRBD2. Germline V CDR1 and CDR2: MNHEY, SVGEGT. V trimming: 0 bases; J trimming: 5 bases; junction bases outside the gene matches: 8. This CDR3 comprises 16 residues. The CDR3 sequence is CASSYSDGGARETQYF. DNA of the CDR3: TGTGCCAGCAGTTACTCGGACGGGGGGGCCCGGGAGACCCAGTACTTC.

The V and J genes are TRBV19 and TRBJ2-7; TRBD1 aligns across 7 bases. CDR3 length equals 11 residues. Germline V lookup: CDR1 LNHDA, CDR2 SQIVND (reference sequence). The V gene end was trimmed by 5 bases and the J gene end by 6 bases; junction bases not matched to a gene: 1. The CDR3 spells CASSDRAEQYF. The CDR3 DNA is TGTGCCAGTAGTGACAGGGCCGAGCAGTACTTC. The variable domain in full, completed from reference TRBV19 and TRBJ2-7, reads DGGITQSPKYLFRKEGQNVTLSCEQNLNHDAMYWYRQDPGQGLRLIYYSQIVNDFQKGDIAEGYSVSREKKESFPLTVTSAQKNPTAFYLCASSDRAEQYFGPGTRLTVT.

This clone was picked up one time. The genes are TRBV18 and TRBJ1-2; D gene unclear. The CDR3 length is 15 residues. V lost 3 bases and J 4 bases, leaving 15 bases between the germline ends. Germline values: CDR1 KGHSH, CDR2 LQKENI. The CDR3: CASSPEALERYGYTF. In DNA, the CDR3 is TGTGCCAGCTCACCCGAGGCGCTGGAACGCTATGGCTACACCTTC.

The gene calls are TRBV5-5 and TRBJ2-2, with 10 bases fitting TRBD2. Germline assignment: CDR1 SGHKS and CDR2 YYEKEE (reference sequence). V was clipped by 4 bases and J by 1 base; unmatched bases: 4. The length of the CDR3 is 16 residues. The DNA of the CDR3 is TGTGCCAGCAGCAGCCCTAGCGGGGGGAACACCGGGGAGCTGTTTTTT. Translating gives CASSSPSGGNTGELFF.

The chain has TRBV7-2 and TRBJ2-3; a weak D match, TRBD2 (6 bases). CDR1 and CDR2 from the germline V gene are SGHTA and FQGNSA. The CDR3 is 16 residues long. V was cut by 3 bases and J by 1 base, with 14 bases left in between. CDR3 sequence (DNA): TGTGCCAGCAGCTTGGTGATAACGGGGGGCACAGATACGCAGTATTTT. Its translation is CASSLVITGGTDTQYF.

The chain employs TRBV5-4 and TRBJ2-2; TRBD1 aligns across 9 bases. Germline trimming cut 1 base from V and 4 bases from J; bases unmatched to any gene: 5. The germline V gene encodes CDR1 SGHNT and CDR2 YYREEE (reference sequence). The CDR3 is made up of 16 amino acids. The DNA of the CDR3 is TGTGCCAGCAGCTTGACCGGGACAGGGACCACCGGGGAGCTGTTTTTT. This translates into CASSLTGTGTTGELFF.

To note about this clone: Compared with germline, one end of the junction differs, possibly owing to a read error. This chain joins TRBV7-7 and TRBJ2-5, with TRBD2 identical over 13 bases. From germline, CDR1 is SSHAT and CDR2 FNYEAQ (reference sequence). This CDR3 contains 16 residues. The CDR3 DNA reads TGTGCTAGCAGCCAAGGACTAGCGGGGGTTGGGGAGACCCAGTACTTC. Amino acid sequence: CASSQGLAGVGETQYF.

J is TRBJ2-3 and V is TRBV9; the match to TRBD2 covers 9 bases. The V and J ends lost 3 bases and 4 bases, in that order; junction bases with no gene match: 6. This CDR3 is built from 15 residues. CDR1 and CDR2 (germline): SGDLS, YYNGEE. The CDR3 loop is CASSELAGVSDTQYF. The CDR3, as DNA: TGTGCCAGCAGCGAATTAGCGGGAGTGTCAGATACGCAGTATTTT.

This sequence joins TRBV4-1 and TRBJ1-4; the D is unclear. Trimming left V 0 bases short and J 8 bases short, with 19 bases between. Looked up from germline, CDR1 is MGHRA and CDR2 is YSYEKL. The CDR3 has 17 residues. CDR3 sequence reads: CASSQDVIRGVREKLFF. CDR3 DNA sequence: TGCGCCAGCAGCCAAGATGTGATTCGGGGAGTTCGGGAAAAACTGTTTTTT.

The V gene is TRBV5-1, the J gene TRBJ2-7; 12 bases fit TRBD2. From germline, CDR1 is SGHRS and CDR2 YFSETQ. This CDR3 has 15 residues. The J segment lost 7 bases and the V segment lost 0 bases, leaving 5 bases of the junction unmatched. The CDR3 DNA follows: TGCGCCAGCAGCTTGGGACTAGCGGGGGTTAGGGAGCAGTACTTC. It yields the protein CASSLGLAGVREQYF.

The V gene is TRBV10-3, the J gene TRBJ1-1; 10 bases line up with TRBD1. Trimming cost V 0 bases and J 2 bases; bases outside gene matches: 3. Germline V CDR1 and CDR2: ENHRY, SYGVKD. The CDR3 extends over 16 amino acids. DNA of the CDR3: TGTGCCATCAGTGAGTCGGGGACAGGGGAAAACACTGAAGCTTTCTTT. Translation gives CAISESGTGENTEAFF.

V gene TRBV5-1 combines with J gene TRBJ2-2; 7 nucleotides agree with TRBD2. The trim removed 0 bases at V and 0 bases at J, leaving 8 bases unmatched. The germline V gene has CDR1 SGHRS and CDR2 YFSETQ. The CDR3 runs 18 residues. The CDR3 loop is CASSLEASGSANTGELFF. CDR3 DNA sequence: TGCGCCAGCAGCTTGGAGGCTAGCGGAAGTGCGAACACCGGGGAGCTGTTTTTT.

The chain's CDR3 is CAISQFSGTGATNTGELFF. The CDR3 DNA follows: TGTGCCATTTCGCAATTTTCCGGGACAGGGGCGACGAACACCGGGGAGCTGTTTTTT. This sequence joins TRBV24-1 and TRBJ2-2; 10 positions match TRBD1. Germline loops: CDR1 KGHDR, CDR2 SFDVKD. The CDR3 length is 19 residues. Unmatched junction bases numbered 17, after V lost 11 bases and J lost 0 bases.

The CDR3 DNA reads as TGTGCCACCAGTGATCCCCGGGGGGATAATCAGCCCCAGCATTTT. Protein product: CATSDPRGDNQPQHF. This chain uses TRBV24-1 with TRBJ1-5; maybe TRBD1 (5 bases). The CDR3 loop spans 15 amino acids. From germline, CDR1 is KGHDR and CDR2 SFDVKD. V was shortened by 3 bases and J by 4 bases, with 12 bases between the two germline ends.

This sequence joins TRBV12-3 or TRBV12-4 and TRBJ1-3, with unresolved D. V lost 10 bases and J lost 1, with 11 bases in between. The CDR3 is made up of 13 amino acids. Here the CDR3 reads CANHEGSGNTIYF. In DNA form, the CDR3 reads TGTGCCAACCATGAGGGTTCTGGAAACACCATATATTTT.

The DNA for the CDR3 is TGCAGCGCCACCCTAGCGGACTCGCCTGTAGTCGAGCAGTACTTC. It encodes CSATLADSPVVEQYF. The chain uses TRBV29-1 and TRBJ2-7; 7 nucleotides align to TRBD2. CDR1 SQVTM and CDR2 ANQGSEA come from the germline V gene. The CDR3 length is 15 residues. V shed 7 bases, J shed 6 bases, and the junction held 18 bases outside the gene matches.